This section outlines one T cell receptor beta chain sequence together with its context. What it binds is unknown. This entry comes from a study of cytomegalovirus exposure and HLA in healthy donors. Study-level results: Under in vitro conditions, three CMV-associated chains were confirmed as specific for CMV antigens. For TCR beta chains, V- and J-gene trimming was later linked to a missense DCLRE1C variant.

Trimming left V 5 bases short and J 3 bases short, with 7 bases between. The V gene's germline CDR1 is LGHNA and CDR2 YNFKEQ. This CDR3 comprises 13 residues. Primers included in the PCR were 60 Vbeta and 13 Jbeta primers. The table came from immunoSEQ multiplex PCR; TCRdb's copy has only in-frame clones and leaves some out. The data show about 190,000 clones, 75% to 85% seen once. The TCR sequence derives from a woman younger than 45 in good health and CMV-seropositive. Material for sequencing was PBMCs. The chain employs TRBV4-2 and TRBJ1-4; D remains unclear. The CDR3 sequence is CASSEGPNEKLFF. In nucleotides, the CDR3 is TGTGCCAGCAGCGAAGGGCCTAATGAAAAACTGTTTTTT.